This T cell receptor (beta chain) was obtained from a study of graft-versus-host responses after intestinal transplantation. The V gene lost 4 bases and the J gene lost 6 bases, with 14 bases spanning the gap. This CDR3 has 13 amino acids. The germline V gene has CDR1 SGHRS and CDR2 YFSETQ. Produced via immunoSEQ multiplex PCR; TCRdb's table is partial and in-frame only. In the table there are about 24,000 clones, 70% to 90% of which are singletons. Sequences were derived from PBMCs, sampled 450 to 480 days after intestinal transplant. The V and J genes are TRBV5-1 and TRBJ2-7; D is unresolved. This receptor was taken from a human patient who received an intestinal transplant, so some T cells may come from the graft donor. CDR3 region: CASSIWARLEQYF. CDR3 bases: TGCGCCAGCAGCATCTGGGCCCGTCTCGAGCAGTACTTC.